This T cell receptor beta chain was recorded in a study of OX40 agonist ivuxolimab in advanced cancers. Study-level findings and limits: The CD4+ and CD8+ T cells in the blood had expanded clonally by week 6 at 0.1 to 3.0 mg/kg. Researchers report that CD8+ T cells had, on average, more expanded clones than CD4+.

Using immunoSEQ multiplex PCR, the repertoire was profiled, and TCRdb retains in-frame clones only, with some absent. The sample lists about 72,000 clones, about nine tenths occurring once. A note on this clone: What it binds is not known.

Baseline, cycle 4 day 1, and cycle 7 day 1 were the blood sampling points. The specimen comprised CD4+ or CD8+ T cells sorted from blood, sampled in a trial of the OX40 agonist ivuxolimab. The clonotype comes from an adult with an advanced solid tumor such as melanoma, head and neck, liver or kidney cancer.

CDR3 residues: CASSPRLGQIQETQYF. DNA of the CDR3: TGTGCCAGCTCACCACGACTTGGACAGATCCAAGAGACCCAGTACTTC. V is TRBV18 and J is TRBJ2-5; weak D call: TRBD1 (6 bases). This CDR3 comprises 16 residues. Germline CDR1 KGHSH, CDR2 LQKENI. The ends were cut back, 1 base at V and 1 base at J, with 13 bases in the middle. Filled out from reference TRBV18 and TRBJ2-5, the complete variable domain reads NAGVMQNPRHLVRRRGQEARLRCSPMKGHSHVYWYRQLPEEGLKFMVYLQKENIIDESGMPKERFSAEFPKEGPSILRIQQVVRGDSAAYFCASSPRLGQIQETQYFGPGTRLLVL.